This T cell receptor (beta chain) emerged from a study of cytomegalovirus exposure and HLA in healthy donors. The PCR contained 60 Vbeta and 13 Jbeta primers. Profiling relied on immunoSEQ multiplex PCR, and the TCRdb table lists in-frame clones only, not all of them. The sample records approximately 110,000 clones, more than 70% being singletons. Regarding the study as a whole: The authors later found most CMV-associated TCR beta chains appeared HLA-restricted. Associated with HLA alleles at 0.05 false discovery rate in a later analysis were around 17,000 TCR beta sequences. There were approximately 150 TCR beta chains listed as cytomegalovirus-associated.

This clone has just a few counts. Its antigen is as yet unknown. This CDR3 is 14 amino acids long. CDR1 is MNHNS and CDR2 is SASEGT in the germline V gene. The ends lost 5 bases at V and 4 bases at J; junction bases unmatched: 5. Every donor was a healthy person donating bone marrow. Sequencing used PBMCs. The receptor comes from a man aged 30 to 39 in good health and CMV-seronegative. The chain recombines TRBV6-1 with TRBJ1-5; 7 nucleotides match TRBD1. CDR3 residues: CASSPGQLNQPQHF. CDR3 coding DNA: TGTGCCAGCAGTCCGGGACAGCTAAATCAGCCCCAGCATTTT.